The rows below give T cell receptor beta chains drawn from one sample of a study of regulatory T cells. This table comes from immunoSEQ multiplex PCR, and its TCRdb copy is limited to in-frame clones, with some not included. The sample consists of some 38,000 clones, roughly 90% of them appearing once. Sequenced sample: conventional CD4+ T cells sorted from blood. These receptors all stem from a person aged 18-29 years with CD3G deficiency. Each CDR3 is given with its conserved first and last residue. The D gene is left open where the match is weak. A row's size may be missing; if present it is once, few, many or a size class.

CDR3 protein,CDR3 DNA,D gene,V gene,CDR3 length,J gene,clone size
CASSLGGMNTEAFF,TGCGCCAGCAGCTTGGGGGGGATGAACACTGAAGCTTTCTTT,.,TRBV5-1,14,TRBJ1-1,.
CASSEPASGKNIQYF,TGTGCCAGCAGTGAACCGGCTAGCGGAAAGAACATTCAGTACTTC,TRBD2,TRBV6-1,15,TRBJ2-4,.
CASRRSPGGGYTF,TGTGCCAGCAGGCGGTCGCCCGGGGGTGGCTACACCTTC,.,TRBV28,13,TRBJ1-2,.
CASSTGTGVDVLTF,TGTGCCAGTAGTACCGGGACAGGAGTCGACGTCCTGACTTTC,TRBD1,TRBV19,14,TRBJ2-6,.
CAAPERASNQPQHF,TGTGCCGCACCTGAGAGGGCAAGCAATCAGCCCCAGCATTTT,.,TRBV30,14,TRBJ1-5,.
CASSVAGGPGEQFF,TGTGCCAGTTCCGTAGCGGGGGGGCCAGGTGAGCAGTTCTTC,TRBD2,TRBV19,14,TRBJ2-1,.
CASSLVGGHTEAFF,TGCGCCAGCAGCTTGGTTGGGGGGCACACTGAAGCTTTCTTT,.,TRBV5-1,14,TRBJ1-1,.
CASRSGRTGGNYGYTF,TGTGCCAGCAGGTCCGGGCGGACAGGGGGCAACTATGGCTACACCTTC,TRBD1,TRBV6-6,16,TRBJ1-2,.
CASSLGQLPTDTQYF,TGCGCCAGCAGCTTAGGCCAGCTTCCCACAGATACGCAGTATTTT,.,TRBV5-1,15,TRBJ2-3,.
CASSRGLAGVNEQFF,TGCGCCAGCAGTCGGGGACTAGCGGGGGTCAATGAGCAGTTCTTC,TRBD2,TRBV5-1,15,TRBJ2-1,.
CASSPQGTGYGYTF,TGCGCCAGCAGCCCACAGGGTACGGGATATGGCTACACCTTC,.,TRBV5-1,14,TRBJ1-2,.
CASSLPGQPQHF,TGTGCCAGCAGTTTACCCGGTCAGCCCCAGCATTTT,.,TRBV28,12,TRBJ1-5,.
CASSRGAAYGYTF,TGTGCCAGCAGCAGGGGTGCAGCCTATGGCTACACCTTC,.,TRBV6-6,13,TRBJ1-2,.
CASSLGYEQYF,TGTGCCAGCAGTCTAGGGTACGAGCAGTACTTC,.,TRBV28,11,TRBJ2-7,.
CSARSRDGYTF,TGCAGTGCTAGGTCCCGGGACGGCTACACCTTC,.,TRBV20-1,11,TRBJ1-2,.
CTSSQDSGPCGGELFF,TGCACCAGCAGCCAAGATTCCGGCCCCTGCGGGGGGGAGCTGTTTTTT,.,TRBV1,16,TRBJ2-2,few
CASSDPGDTYEQYF,TGTGCCAGCAGTGACCCAGGGGACACCTACGAGCAGTACTTC,.,TRBV6-1,14,TRBJ2-7,.
CASGGQDGKAFF,TGTGCCAGCGGGGGACAGGACGGGAAAGCTTTCTTT,TRBD1,TRBV6-6,12,TRBJ1-1,.
CASSASTPLAGHQETQYF,TGTGCCAGCAGCGCCTCCACCCCACTAGCGGGACACCAAGAGACCCAGTACTTC,TRBD2,TRBV7-8,18,TRBJ2-5,.
CASSGPMNTEAFF,TGTGCCAGCAGTGGCCCGATGAACACTGAAGCTTTCTTT,.,TRBV6-1,13,TRBJ1-1,.
CASSQGLAGVGETQYF,TGTGCCAGCAGCCAGGGACTAGCGGGAGTGGGTGAGACCCAGTACTTC,TRBD2,TRBV28,16,TRBJ2-5,.
CASSLLRGRGTEAFF,TGTGCCAGCAGTTTATTGCGGGGGCGCGGAACTGAAGCTTTCTTT,.,TRBV28,15,TRBJ1-1,.
CASSPVGHEQYF,TGTGCCAGCAGTCCCGTCGGCCACGAGCAGTACTTC,.,TRBV6-6,12,TRBJ2-7,few
CASSEVSTGREAFF,TGTGCCAGCAGTGAGGTATCTACAGGGAGGGAAGCTTTCTTT,.,TRBV6-1,14,TRBJ1-1,.
CASRLSGTGRGTEAFF,TGTGCCAGCAGGTTGTCAGGGACGGGAAGGGGCACTGAAGCTTTCTTT,.,TRBV28,16,TRBJ1-1,.
CASSLDGTALYEQYF,TGTGCCAGCAGCCTCGACGGGACGGCCCTCTACGAGCAGTACTTC,.,TRBV11-2,15,TRBJ2-7,.
CASSVEGTDTQYF,TGTGCCAGCAGCGTAGAAGGCACAGATACGCAGTATTTT,.,TRBV9,13,TRBJ2-3,.
CASSFGSGGTAYEQYF,TGTGCCAGCAGCTTTGGTAGCGGGGGAACCGCCTACGAGCAGTACTTC,TRBD2,TRBV7-2,16,TRBJ2-7,.
CASSLVAGKEQYF,TGCGCCAGCAGCTTGGTGGCTGGAAAAGAGCAGTACTTC,.,TRBV5-1,13,TRBJ2-7,.
CASSLGGFGGWSSYNSPLHF,TGTGCCAGCAGCTTAGGGGGGTTCGGCGGTTGGAGCTCCTATAATTCACCCCTCCACTTT,.,TRBV7-8,20,TRBJ1-6,.
CASSYLGSPLHF,TGTGCCAGCAGCTACCTAGGGTCACCCCTCCACTTT,.,TRBV6-6,12,TRBJ1-6,.
CASSAGRKYGYTF,TGTGCCAGCAGTGCGGGACGGAAATATGGCTACACCTTC,.,TRBV6-1,13,TRBJ1-2,once
CASSQRGAGNQPQHF,TGCGCCAGCAGTCAACGGGGGGCTGGCAATCAGCCCCAGCATTTT,.,TRBV23-1,15,TRBJ1-5,.
CASSEVGPATQYF,TGTGCCAGCAGTGAAGTTGGACCTGCTACGCAGTATTTT,.,TRBV6-1,13,TRBJ2-3,once
CASSSRTANTEAFF,TGTGCCAGTAGTTCCCGTACAGCGAACACTGAAGCTTTCTTT,.,TRBV19,14,TRBJ1-1,.
CASSLVGRVEEQYF,TGTGCCAGCAGCTTGGTGGGCAGGGTCGAAGAGCAGTACTTC,.,TRBV5-6,14,TRBJ2-7,.
CASSLRSSADPTDTQYF,TGTGCCAGCAGCTTAAGGTCGTCAGCGGATCCCACAGATACGCAGTATTTT,.,TRBV7-8,17,TRBJ2-3,once
CASSASSTDTQYF,TGTGCCAGCAGCGCCTCTAGCACAGATACGCAGTATTTT,.,TRBV7-2,13,TRBJ2-3,.
CASSLARGDSDTQYF,TGCGCCAGCAGCTTGGCGCGGGGGGACTCAGATACGCAGTATTTT,TRBD2,TRBV5-1,15,TRBJ2-3,.
CASSFSGDEQFF,TGCGCCAGCAGCTTTAGTGGGGATGAGCAGTTCTTC,.,TRBV5-1,12,TRBJ2-1,.
CASSSGAARGEKLFF,TGTGCCAGCAGCTCCGGGGCAGCGAGAGGTGAAAAACTGTTTTTT,.,TRBV28,15,TRBJ1-4,.
CASSSTGKVEQYF,TGTGCCAGCAGTTCGACAGGGAAAGTCGAGCAGTACTTC,TRBD1,TRBV6-1,13,TRBJ2-7,few